Sequencing of this TCR beta chain was carried out in a study of blood T cells in healthy people across ages. This clonotype was picked up a small number of times. Collection of 9.5 to 10 milliliters of peripheral blood was performed for each donor. The V gene's germline CDR1 is LGHNT and CDR2 FRNRAP. The CDR3 sequence is 14 residues long. The J segment lost 6 bases and the V segment lost 5 bases, leaving 5 bases of the junction unmatched. Sample-barcoded 5' priming and a J-beta primer mix drove a second PCR of roughly 6 to 12 cycles. Using its own MiXCR run on the 5' RACE reads, TCRdb lists one record per CDR3 protein. The table includes 780,000 or so distinct CDR3 sequences, around three fifths detected once.

The source is a man aged 35 to 55 in good health. The chain joins TRBV12-5 to TRBJ2-3, with 10 bases lining up with TRBD1. The sequencing sample was made of blood. The CDR3 reads CASGPGQGSDTQYF. The CDR3 DNA is TGTGCTAGTGGTCCGGGACAGGGGAGTGATACGCAGTATTTT.